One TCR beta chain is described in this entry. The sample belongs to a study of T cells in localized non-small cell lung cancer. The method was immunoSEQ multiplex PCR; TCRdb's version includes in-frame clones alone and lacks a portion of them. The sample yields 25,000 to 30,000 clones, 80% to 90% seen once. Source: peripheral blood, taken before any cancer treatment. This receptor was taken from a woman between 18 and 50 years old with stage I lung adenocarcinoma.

The CDR3 here is CASSQRQGPGELFF. The CDR3 region has the DNA TGTGCCAGCAGCCAAAGACAGGGGCCCGGGGAGCTGTTTTTT. The chain has TRBV11-3 and TRBJ2-2; TRBD1 aligns across 8 bases. The CDR3 is 14 amino acids. The V gene's germline CDR1 is SGHNT and CDR2 YENEEA. The J segment lost 6 bases and the V segment lost 5 bases, leaving 5 bases of the junction unmatched. Based on the CDR3 plus reference TRBV11-3 and TRBJ2-2, the full variable domain is EAGVVQSPRYKIIEKKQPVAFWCNPISGHNTLYWYLQNLGQGPELLIRYENEEAVDDSQLPKDRFSAERLKGVDSTLKIQPAELGDSAVYLCASSQRQGPGELFFGEGSRLTVL.